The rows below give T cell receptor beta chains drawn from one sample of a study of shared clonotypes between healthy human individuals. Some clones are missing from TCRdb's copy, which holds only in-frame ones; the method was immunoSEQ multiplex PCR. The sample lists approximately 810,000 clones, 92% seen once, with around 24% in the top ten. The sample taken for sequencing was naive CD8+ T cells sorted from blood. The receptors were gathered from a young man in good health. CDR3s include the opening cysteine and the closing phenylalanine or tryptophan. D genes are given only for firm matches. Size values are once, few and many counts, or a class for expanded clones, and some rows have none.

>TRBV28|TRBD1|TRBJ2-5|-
TGTGCCAGCAGTTTACGCAAAGGGACAGGGGATACCGTTGAGACCCAGTACTTC
CASSLRKGTGDTVETQYF
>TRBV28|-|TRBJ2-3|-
TGTGCCAGCAGTCAGGACACTGCTAGCACAGATACGCAGTATTTT
CASSQDTASTDTQYF
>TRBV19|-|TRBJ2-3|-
TGTGCCAGTAGTATTACCAGTTCCCGAACAGATACGCAGTATTTT
CASSITSSRTDTQYF
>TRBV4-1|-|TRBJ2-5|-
TGCGCCAGCAGCCAAGGGACGGAGGGGGGCGTTTTGTGGGAGACCCAGTACTTC
CASSQGTEGGVLWETQYF
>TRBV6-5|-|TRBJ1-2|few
TGTGCCAGCAGCTCCTTGGGGCTGTGGAACTATGGCTACACCTTC
CASSSLGLWNYGYTF
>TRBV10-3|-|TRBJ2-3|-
TGTGCCATCAGTGAGTCGCAAGATACGCAGTATTTT
CAISESQDTQYF
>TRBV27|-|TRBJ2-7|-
TGTGCCAGCAGTCCAAGACATTTTAACTACGAGCAGTACTTC
CASSPRHFNYEQYF
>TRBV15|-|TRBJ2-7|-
TGTGCCACCAGCAAGGGGACGGGACCGCGGGACAGCACCTACGAGCAGTACTTC
CATSKGTGPRDSTYEQYF
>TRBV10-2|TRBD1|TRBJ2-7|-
TGCGCCAGCAGCCCCAGAGACAGGGTCTACGAGCAGTACTTC
CASSPRDRVYEQYF
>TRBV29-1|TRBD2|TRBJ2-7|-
TGCAGCGTTTTGGGCCTGTTTGGGACTAGCGGGAGGGGTTTCGAGCAGTACTTC
CSVLGLFGTSGRGFEQYF
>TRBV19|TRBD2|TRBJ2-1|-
TGTGCCAGTAGCATAGCGGGAGAAACGGGGGGTGAGCAGTTCTTC
CASSIAGETGGEQFF
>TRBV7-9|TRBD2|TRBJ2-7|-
TGTGCCAGCAGTTTCCTGAGTAGCGGGGGGTTACTGTACTTC
CASSFLSSGGLLYF
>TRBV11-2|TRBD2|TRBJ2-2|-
TGTGCCAGCAGCTCAGGACTAGCGGGACCCCCCGGGGAGCTGTTTTTT
CASSSGLAGPPGELFF
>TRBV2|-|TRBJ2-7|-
TGTGCCAGCAGTGATGTGGGAACGGCCTACGAGCAGTACTTC
CASSDVGTAYEQYF
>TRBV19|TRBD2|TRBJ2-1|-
TGTGCCAGTAGTATCACTAGCGGGAGCCATGAGCAGTTCTTC
CASSITSGSHEQFF
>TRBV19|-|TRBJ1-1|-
TGTGCCACACACAGGGAGGACACTGAAGCTTTCTTT
CATHREDTEAFF
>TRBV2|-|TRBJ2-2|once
TGTGCCAGCAGGGGACTAGGGGGCCAGGCCGGGGAGCTGTTTTTT
CASRGLGGQAGELFF
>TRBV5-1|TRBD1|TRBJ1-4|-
TGCGCCAGCAGCTTCATGGACAGGGGGCGAGTTGAAAAACTGTTTTTT
CASSFMDRGRVEKLFF
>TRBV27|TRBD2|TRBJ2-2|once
TGTGCCAGCAGTTTATTCGGGGATGGACTAGCGGCAAACACCGGGGAGCTGTTTTTT
CASSLFGDGLAANTGELFF
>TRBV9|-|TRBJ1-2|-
TGTGCCAGCAGACGCATAACGAATGGCTACACCTTC
CASRRITNGYTF
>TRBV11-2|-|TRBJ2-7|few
TGTGCCAGCAGCCCTGGGGGCTTTTACGAGCAGTACTTC
CASSPGGFYEQYF
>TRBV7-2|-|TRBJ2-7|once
TGTGCCAGCAGCTTGACTGGATACGAGCAGTACTTC
CASSLTGYEQYF
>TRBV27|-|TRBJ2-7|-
TGTGCCAGCAGTTACCCAGGGGCAGGGTACGGCGAGCAGTACTTC
CASSYPGAGYGEQYF
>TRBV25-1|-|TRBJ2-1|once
TGTGCCAGCAGTGGGGATTACTCCTACAATGAGCAGTTCTTC
CASSGDYSYNEQFF
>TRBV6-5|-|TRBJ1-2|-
TGTGCCGTGAAAAGGTCCGACTATGGCTACACCTTC
CAVKRSDYGYTF
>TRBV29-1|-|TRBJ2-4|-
TGCAGCACTCAGGGGCAAGGAAACATTCAGTACTTC
CSTQGQGNIQYF
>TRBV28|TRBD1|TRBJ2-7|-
TGTGCCAGCAGTGTCCGACAGGGATACGAGCAGTACTTC
CASSVRQGYEQYF
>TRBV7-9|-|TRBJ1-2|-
TGTGCCAGCAGCCCCCTTCAACAGGAGACAGCTAACTATGGCTACACCTTC
CASSPLQQETANYGYTF
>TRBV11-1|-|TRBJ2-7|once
TGTGCCAGCAGCTTAGTCGGAGCCTACGAGCAGTACTTC
CASSLVGAYEQYF
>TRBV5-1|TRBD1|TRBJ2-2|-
TGCGCCAGCAGCCCCCCGGACAGGTTAACCACCGGGGAGCTGTTTTTT
CASSPPDRLTTGELFF
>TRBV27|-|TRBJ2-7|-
TGTGCCAGCAGCCGGTATAGCTCCTACGAGCAGTACTTC
CASSRYSSYEQYF
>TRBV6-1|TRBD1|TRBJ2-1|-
TGTGCCAGCAGTGCGGGACAGGGCAATGAGCAGTTCTTC
CASSAGQGNEQFF
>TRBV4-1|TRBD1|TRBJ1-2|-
TGCGCCAGCAGCCAAGATCCGGGACAGCCTGAATCCTATGGCTACACCTTC
CASSQDPGQPESYGYTF
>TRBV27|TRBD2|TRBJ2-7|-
TGTGCCAGCAGACAACTAGCGGGGCTAACCTACGAGCAGTACTTC
CASRQLAGLTYEQYF
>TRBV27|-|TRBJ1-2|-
TGTGCCAGCAGTTTAAAACGAGGCAGGGGCTATGGCTACACCTTC
CASSLKRGRGYGYTF
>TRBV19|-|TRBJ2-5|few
TGTGCCAGTAGTGCAACAGCTTACCAAGAGACCCAGTACTTC
CASSATAYQETQYF
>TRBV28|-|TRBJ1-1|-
TGTGCCAGCAGTTTTGGACAAGAGAACACTGAAGCTTTCTTT
CASSFGQENTEAFF
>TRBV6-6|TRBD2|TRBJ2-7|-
TGTGCCAGCAGTTACTCGCATCCGCTAGCGGGAGGCGAGCAGTACTTC
CASSYSHPLAGGEQYF
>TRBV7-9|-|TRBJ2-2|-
TGTGCCAGCAGTTTTCGTACCGGGGAGGCGGGCTCCGGGGAGCTGTTTTTT
CASSFRTGEAGSGELFF
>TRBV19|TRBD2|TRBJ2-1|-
TGTGCCAGCTCTTGGTTAAGCGGGGGCTTAAATGAGCAGTTCTTC
CASSWLSGGLNEQFF